This T cell receptor beta chain is from a study of OX40 agonist ivuxolimab in advanced cancers. For context, the study as a whole: Ivuxolimab was an agonistic, fully human IgG2 monoclonal antibody directed against OX40 (CD134), a costimulatory receptor. Intravenous ivuxolimab was administered to patients every 2 weeks at six dose levels: 0.01, 0.1, 0.3, 1.5, 3 and 10 mg/kg. Of the roughly 52 dose-escalation patients, hepatocellular carcinoma was present in around 20, melanoma in about 15, renal cell carcinoma in 9 and head and neck cancer in 9. The dose-escalation cohort was about 83% male with a mean age of around 64 years, ranging from roughly 23 to 85. Patients were allowed to have had prior anti-PD-1, anti-PD-L1 or anti-CTLA-4 therapy, and 40% of the dose-escalation patients had previously received checkpoint inhibitors. Partial responses occurred in three dose-escalation patients, of whom one had hepatocellular carcinoma and two had cutaneous melanoma. Peripheral TCRbeta sequencing was intended to test whether TCR sequence diversity was altered and clonal T-cell expansion was caused by ivuxolimab. The monotherapy dose-escalation portion (N of about 50 patients) of the phase I ivuxolimab trial is reported in the paper. What the study reported, not specific to this receptor: The antigen specificity of the peripheral T cells that underwent clonal expansion was not determined. Low levels of normalized T-cell clonal expansion were also shown by some nonresponding patients. On average, CD8+ T cells showed more expanded clones than CD4+ T cells after ivuxolimab. In the 0.1-3.0 mg/kg groups, partial responders were among the patients with the lowest normalized peripheral clonal expansion, particularly in CD8+ T cells. At doses of 0.1 to 3.0 mg/kg, clonal expansion of both CD4+ and CD8+ blood T cells was observed from baseline to week 6.

Reading from cysteine to phenylalanine, the CDR3 counts 13 amino acids. Only the CDR3 region is kept as DNA, spanning 39 bases read in frame from base 1. Relative to germline, V is missing 7 bases and J is missing 6 bases, with 8 bases of the junction outside any gene match. According to the germline V gene (reference sequence), CDR1 reads MNHNY and CDR2 reads SVGAGI. Genomic DNA was isolated from the sorted cells so that the TCRbeta CDR3 region could be sequenced. The immunoSEQ Assay was used for sequencing of TCRbeta CDR3 regions. Sourced from immuneACCESS, this table was stored by TCRdb with only in-frame sequences that have V and J called. A share of the clones is absent; for the studies checked, an unresolved V gene accounts for under half, and the remainder has no known explanation. The sample data list about 94,000 clones, and roughly 84% of these were observed just once. Clones ranked in the top ten supply under 0.35% of the sample.

Patients with a history of autoimmune disease or receiving systemic immunosuppression were excluded from the trial. Peripheral blood for TCR sequencing was collected from all dose cohorts at baseline, on cycle 4 day 1, and on cycle 7 day 1. The samples were drawn from a first-in-human, open-label, multicenter phase I dose-escalation trial of ivuxolimab. The trial enrolled adults with locally advanced or metastatic head and neck squamous cell, hepatocellular, melanoma or renal cell carcinoma. CD4+ and CD8+ T cells were sorted separately from peripheral blood before TCR sequencing. Points on this clone: Its binding antigen is unknown. Qualities for individual bases were not recorded, and no much larger clone is one base off.

The chain is assembled from TRBV6-6 and TRBJ2-5, and TRBD2 matches 7 of the central bases. The TCR sequence derives from an adult with an advanced solid tumor such as melanoma, head and neck, liver or kidney cancer. Sequencing was performed on CD4+ or CD8+ T cells sorted from blood, taken in a trial of the OX40 agonist ivuxolimab. The CDR3 in this case is CASIRGEGKTQYF. The nucleotide sequence reads TGTGCCAGCATACGGGGGGAAGGAAAGACCCAGTACTTC.